These 5 T cell receptor beta chains share one sample of origin, sequenced in a study of human T cells and chemical hapten exposure. Time point here: pre-sensitization, week 0. Regarding treatment: therapeutic diphenylcyclopropenone sensitization with weekly scalp DPC. TCRdb analysed the RACE reads with MiXCR anew, one entry per CDR3 protein. This sample yields 300,000 to 450,000 distinct CDR3 sequences, of which roughly 5% are seen a single time; 2.5% to 3% belongs to the top ten. The input for sequencing was whole blood, taken in connection with sensitization to the hapten diphenylcyclopropenone (DPC). Source of these receptors: a woman in her forties or fifties with alopecia areata. Some clones in this sample may be carry-over from other donors' samples.

This clonotype occurred a few times. The chain links TRBV6-5 to TRBJ1-4; weak D call: TRBD1 (5 bases). V was trimmed by 2 bases and J by 8 bases, leaving 9 bases between them. The CDR3 has 13 amino acids. Germline V gene data show CDR1 as MNHEY and CDR2 as SVGAGI. CDR3 nucleotide sequence: TGTGCCAGCAGTTACGGGGGACCGGAAAAACTGTTTTTT. Translated: CASSYGGPEKLFF.

In its sample, this clonotype was seen many times. The chain employs TRBV27 and TRBJ2-3; TRBD2 matches 11 bases. Germline V gives CDR1 MNHEY, CDR2 SMNVEV (reference sequence). V trimming: 5 bases; J trimming: 4 bases; junction bases outside the gene matches: 5. The CDR3 runs to 15 residues. CDR3 sequence: CASSRLAGFPDTQYF. The CDR3 DNA reads TGTGCCAGCAGTCGACTAGCGGGATTTCCAGATACGCAGTATTTT.

This clonotype was observed many times. The V call is TRBV15, the J call TRBJ2-1; D is uncertain. V was pared by 5 bases and J by 9 bases, with 11 bases between. This CDR3 region has 12 residues. The V gene's germline CDR1 is LNHNV and CDR2 YYDKDF (reference sequence). In nucleotides, the CDR3 is TGTGCCACCAGCGGACCTGGCGGTGAGCAGTTCTTC. Translating gives CATSGPGGEQFF. The variable domain in full, with the rest retrieved from reference TRBV15 and TRBJ2-1, is DAMVIQNPRYQVTQFGKPVTLSCSQTLNHNVMYWYQQKSSQAPKLLFHYYDKDFNNEADTPDNFQSRRPNTSFCFLDIRSPGLGDTAMYLCATSGPGGEQFFGPGTRLTVL.

The sample holds a few counts of this clonotype. The J gene is TRBJ1-6, the V gene TRBV27; 7 nucleotides match TRBD1. Per germline, CDR1 MNHEY and CDR2 SMNVEV (reference sequence). This CDR3 spans 14 amino acids. The junction had 6 bases not matched to a gene; V was cut back by 6 bases and J by 7 bases. The CDR3 sequence: CASRIGTDNSPLHF. In DNA form, the CDR3 reads TGTGCCAGCAGGATCGGGACAGACAATTCACCCCTCCACTTT.

There are many counts of this clonotype. The gene calls are TRBV4-1 and TRBJ2-4; D is ambiguous. Germline V gene sequence: CDR1 MGHRA, CDR2 YSYEKL. V was shortened by 4 bases and J by 8 bases, with 15 bases between the two germline ends. The CDR3 extends over 14 amino acids. The DNA of the CDR3 is TGCGCCAGCAGCCCCCAGAGGTCCCCGGACATTCAGTACTTC. Its protein is CASSPQRSPDIQYF.